The clone carrying this T cell receptor beta chain was seen ten or more times. Antigen specificity is unknown. The time point was: persistent/refractory GD, antithyroid drugs over 5 years with positive TRAb. Researchers made the TCR library from RNA that was extracted from PBMCs. Each of the patients was recruited from an endocrinology department situated in Xi'an, China. The data were taken from a study of regulatory T cells in long-lasting Graves disease. Study-level findings and limits: Persistent disease preferred TRBV28, TRBJ1-2 and TRBJ2-5; new disease, TRBV20-1 and TRBJ2-1. Fewer public clonotypes were shared by new patients (approximately 970) than by persistent patients (around 2,800).

To make TCR beta libraries, researchers used iRepertoire HTBI primers and Arm-PCR of CDR3 regions. From the multiplex PCR reads, TCRdb called clonotypes with MiXCR, one entry per CDR3 protein. The table includes around 450,000 distinct CDR3 sequences, 20% to 25% detected once. The CDR3 has 14 amino acids. Looked up from germline, CDR1 is SGHAT and CDR2 is FQDESV (reference sequence). The V segment lost 2 bases and the J segment 5 bases; nucleotides outside the gene matches: 4. The sequencing here drew on peripheral blood mononuclear cells (PBMCs), taken when the disease was refractory, from a patient treated with antithyroid drugs. This clonotype was sampled from a female donor with Graves disease. The V gene is TRBV11-1, the J gene TRBJ2-5; 8 bases line up with TRBD1. CDR3 loop: CASSLPDREETQYF. CDR3 coding DNA: TGTGCCAGCAGCTTACCGGACAGGGAGGAGACCCAGTACTTC.